This entry concerns a single T cell receptor (beta chain). V lost 6 bases and J lost 3; bases outside the gene matches: 11. Germline assignment: CDR1 MDHEN and CDR2 SYDVKM. The CDR3 sequence is 18 residues long. Assay used: immunoSEQ multiplex PCR; TCRdb lists only in-frame clones, some missing. The sample lists under 85,000 clones, over 70% occurring once. This record belongs to a study of T cell clones after liver transplantation. Whole-study context: At least one year of complete immunosuppression withdrawal without enzymes over twice normal defined tolerance. Samples came pre-transplant, pre-randomization before withdrawal, and post-randomization after withdrawal ended.

This chain connects TRBV28 to TRBJ2-2; 12 positions agree with TRBD2. The specimen comprised CD4+ T cells from blood, sampled 12 months after liver transplant. The receptor was derived from a human patient who received a liver transplant. Certain T cells may be donor cells from the graft. The CDR3 is CASRGYRLAGEDTGELFF. For the CDR3, the DNA is TGTGCCAGCAGGGGTTACCGACTAGCGGGAGAGGACACCGGGGAGCTGTTTTTT.